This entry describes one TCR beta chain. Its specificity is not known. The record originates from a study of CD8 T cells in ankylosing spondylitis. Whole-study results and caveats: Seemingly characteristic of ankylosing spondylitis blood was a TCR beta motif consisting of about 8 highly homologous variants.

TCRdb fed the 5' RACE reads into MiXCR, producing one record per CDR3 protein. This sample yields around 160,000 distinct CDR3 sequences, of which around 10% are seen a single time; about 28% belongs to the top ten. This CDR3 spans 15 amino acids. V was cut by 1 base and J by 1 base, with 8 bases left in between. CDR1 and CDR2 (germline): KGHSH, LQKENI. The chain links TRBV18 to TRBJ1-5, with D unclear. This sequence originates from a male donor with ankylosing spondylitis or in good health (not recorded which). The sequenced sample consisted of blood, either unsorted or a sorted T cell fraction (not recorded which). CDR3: CASSPLAGSNQPQHF. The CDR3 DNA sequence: TGTGCCAGCTCACCACTCGCCGGAAGCAATCAGCCCCAGCATTTT.